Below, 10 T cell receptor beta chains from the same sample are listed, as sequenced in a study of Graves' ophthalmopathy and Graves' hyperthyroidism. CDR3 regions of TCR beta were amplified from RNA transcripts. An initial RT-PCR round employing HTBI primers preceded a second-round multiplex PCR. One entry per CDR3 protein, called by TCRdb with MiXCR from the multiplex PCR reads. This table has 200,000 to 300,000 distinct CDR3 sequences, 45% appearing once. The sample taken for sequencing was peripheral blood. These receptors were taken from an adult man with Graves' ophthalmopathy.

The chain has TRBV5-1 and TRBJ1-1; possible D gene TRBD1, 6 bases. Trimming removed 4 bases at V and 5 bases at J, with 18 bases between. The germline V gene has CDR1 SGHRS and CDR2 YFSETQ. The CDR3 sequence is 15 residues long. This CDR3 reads CASSRQVEEWTEAFF. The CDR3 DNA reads TGCGCCAGCAGCCGACAGGTTGAGGAGTGGACTGAAGCTTTCTTT. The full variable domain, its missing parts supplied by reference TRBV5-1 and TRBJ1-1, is KAGVTQTPRYLIKTRGQQVTLSCSPISGHRSVSWYQQTPGQGLQFLFEYFSETQRNKGNFPGRFSGRQFSNSRSEMNVSTLELGDSALYLCASSRQVEEWTEAFFGQGTRLTVV.

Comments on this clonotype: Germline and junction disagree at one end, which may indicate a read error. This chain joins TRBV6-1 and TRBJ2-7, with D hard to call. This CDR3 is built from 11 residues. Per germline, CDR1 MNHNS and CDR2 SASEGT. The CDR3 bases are TGTGCCAGCAGTCCCTCCGGCGAGCAGCACTTC. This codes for CASSPSGEQHF.

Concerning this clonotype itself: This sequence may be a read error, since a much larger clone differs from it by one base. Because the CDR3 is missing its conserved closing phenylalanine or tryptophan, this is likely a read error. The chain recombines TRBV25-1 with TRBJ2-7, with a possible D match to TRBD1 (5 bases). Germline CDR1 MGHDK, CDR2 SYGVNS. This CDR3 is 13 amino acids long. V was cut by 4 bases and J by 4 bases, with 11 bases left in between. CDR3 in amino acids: CASSAAGRYEQYL. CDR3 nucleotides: TGTGCCAGCAGTGCGGCAGGGCGGTACGAGCAGTACCTC.

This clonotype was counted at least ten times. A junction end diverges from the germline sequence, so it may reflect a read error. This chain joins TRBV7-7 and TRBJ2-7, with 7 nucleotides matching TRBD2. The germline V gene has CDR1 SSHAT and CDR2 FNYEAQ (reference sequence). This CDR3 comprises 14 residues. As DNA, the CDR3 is TGTGCTAGCAGCCTAGGGAGGGGAGGCAACGAGCAGTACTTC. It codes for CASSLGRGGNEQYF.

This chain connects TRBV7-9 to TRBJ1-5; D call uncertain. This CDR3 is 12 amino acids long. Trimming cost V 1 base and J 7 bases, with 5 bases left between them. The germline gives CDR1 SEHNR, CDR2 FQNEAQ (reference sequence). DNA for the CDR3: TGTGCCAGCAGCTTAGACGCGCAGCCCCAGCATTTT. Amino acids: CASSLDAQPQHF.

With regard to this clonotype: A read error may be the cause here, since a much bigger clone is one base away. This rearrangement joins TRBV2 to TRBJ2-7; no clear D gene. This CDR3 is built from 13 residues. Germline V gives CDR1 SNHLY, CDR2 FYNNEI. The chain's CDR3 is CAISESTAYEQYF. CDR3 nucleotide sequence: TGTGCCATCAGTGAGTCGACGGCCTACGAGCAGTACTTC.

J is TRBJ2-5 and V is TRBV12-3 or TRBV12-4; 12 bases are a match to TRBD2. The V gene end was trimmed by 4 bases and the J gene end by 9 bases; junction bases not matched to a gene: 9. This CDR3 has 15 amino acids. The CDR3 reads CASSSPGLAGLAQYF. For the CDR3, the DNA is TGTGCCAGCAGTTCCCCCGGACTAGCGGGATTGGCCCAGTACTTC.

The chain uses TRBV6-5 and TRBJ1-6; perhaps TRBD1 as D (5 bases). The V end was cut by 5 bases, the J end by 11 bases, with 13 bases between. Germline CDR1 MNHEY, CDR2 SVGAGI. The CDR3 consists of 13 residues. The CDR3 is CASSRYPGAPLHF. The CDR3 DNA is TGTGCCAGCAGTCGTTATCCGGGGGCACCCCTCCACTTT.

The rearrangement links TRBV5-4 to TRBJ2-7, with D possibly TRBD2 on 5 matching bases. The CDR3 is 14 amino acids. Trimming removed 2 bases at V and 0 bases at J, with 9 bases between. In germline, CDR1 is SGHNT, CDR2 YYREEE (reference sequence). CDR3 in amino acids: CASSFLGSSYEQYF. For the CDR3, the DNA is TGTGCCAGCAGCTTTTTAGGGAGCTCCTACGAGCAGTACTTC.

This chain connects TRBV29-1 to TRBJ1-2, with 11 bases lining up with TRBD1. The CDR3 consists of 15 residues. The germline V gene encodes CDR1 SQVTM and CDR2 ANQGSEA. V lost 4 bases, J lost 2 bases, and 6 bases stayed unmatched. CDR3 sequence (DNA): TGCAGCGTTGGCCGGGACAGGGGGAAAAACTATGGCTACACCTTC. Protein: CSVGRDRGKNYGYTF.